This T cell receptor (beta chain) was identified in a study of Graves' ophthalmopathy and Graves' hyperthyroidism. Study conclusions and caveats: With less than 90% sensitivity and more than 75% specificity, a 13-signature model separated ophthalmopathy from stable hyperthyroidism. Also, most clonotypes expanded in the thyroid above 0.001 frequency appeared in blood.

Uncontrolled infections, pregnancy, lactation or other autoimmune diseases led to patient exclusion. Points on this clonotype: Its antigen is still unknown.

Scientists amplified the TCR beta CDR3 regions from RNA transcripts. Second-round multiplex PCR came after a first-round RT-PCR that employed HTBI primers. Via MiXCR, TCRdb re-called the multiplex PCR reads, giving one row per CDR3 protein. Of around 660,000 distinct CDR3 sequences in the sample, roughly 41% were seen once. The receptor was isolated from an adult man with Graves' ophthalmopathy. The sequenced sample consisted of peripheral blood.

This CDR3 reads CSVGEGGQETQYF. Written as DNA, the CDR3 is TGCAGCGTTGGCGAGGGGGGGCAAGAGACCCAGTACTTC. V is TRBV29-1 and J is TRBJ2-5; D is possibly TRBD2 (7 bases). The CDR3 has 13 residues. The germline V gene has CDR1 SQVTM and CDR2 ANQGSEA. V lost 4 bases and J 2 bases, leaving 11 bases between the germline ends.